A selection of T cell receptor beta chains follows, all from one sample in a study of patients and donors after allogeneic stem cell transplantation. TCRdb independently ran MiXCR on the RT-PCR reads; one entry per CDR3 protein. Among over 65,000 distinct CDR3 sequences listed, 26% were seen once. Input material: blood, either unsorted or a sorted T cell fraction (not recorded which). The origin of the receptors is a human donor who was either an allogeneic HSCT recipient or a stem cell or donor lymphocyte infusion donor (not recorded which). It is not recorded whose cells these are; they may come from a transplant donor. Both conserved end residues are trimmed from each CDR3. Clone size, where shown, is once, few, many, or a class for clones that have expanded.

>once|TRBV3-1|TRBJ2-3
ASSQDRVSTDTQY
>-|TRBV5-1|TRBJ2-1
ASSLSGEGAYNEQF
>many|TRBV7-2|TRBJ2-1
ASSFGPANEQF
>-|TRBV7-8|TRBJ1-5
ASSLAFDQPQH
>few|TRBV12-3/TRBV12-4|TRBJ2-3
ASSPQDTQY
>-|TRBV20-1|TRBJ2-7
SARARTSGVYEQY
>-|TRBV5-1|TRBJ2-3
ASRQRVRTDTQY
>few|TRBV7-9|TRBJ2-3
ASSYPGQALYTQY
>few|TRBV6-5|TRBJ1-6
ASNGGSLGTPLH
>-|TRBV7-3|TRBJ2-6
ASSLSAGASGANVLT
>-|TRBV20-1|TRBJ2-1
SADVANEQF
>-|TRBV19|TRBJ1-2
ASTNSGGKGYT
>-|TRBV10-3|TRBJ2-1
AISELGSAYNEQF
>-|TRBV7-3|TRBJ2-3
ASSLSISDSDTQY
>few|TRBV7-9|TRBJ2-7
ASSRKGDPSYEQY
>few|TRBV7-2|TRBJ2-3
ASSSHGTNRY
>-|TRBV11-1|TRBJ1-4
ASSLQRSTTNEKLF
>-|TRBV5-5|TRBJ2-2
ASSLREDSGELF
>-|TRBV7-6|TRBJ2-2
ASTRWAGGTGELF
>-|TRBV10-3|TRBJ2-2
AIYSGSKPAYSNTGELF
>-|TRBV9|TRBJ2-1
ASSPLGNEQF
>few|TRBV18|TRBJ1-3
ASSPQVSGNTIY
>-|TRBV12-3/TRBV12-4|TRBJ2-2
ASTRAGELF